The 26 T cell receptor beta chains below all came from one sample that was sequenced in a study of blood T cell repertoires in COVID-19. Clones were read by immunoSEQ multiplex PCR, and TCRdb kept only the in-frame ones, dropping some. The data hold just over 85,000 clones, with 80% to 90% observed a single time. What was sequenced was peripheral blood. The receptors were sampled from a man aged 50 to 60 with acute or convalescent COVID-19.

The V gene is TRBV15, the J gene TRBJ1-1, with 8 bases matching TRBD1. The trim removed 1 base at V and 5 bases at J, leaving 3 bases unmatched. This CDR3 is 14 amino acids long. The V gene's germline CDR1 is LNHNV and CDR2 YYDKDF (reference sequence). CDR3 region: CATSRGTGRTEAFF. As DNA, the CDR3 is TGTGCCACCAGCAGAGGGACAGGGCGGACTGAAGCTTTCTTT.

The chain couples TRBV10-3 to TRBJ2-2; 11 positions match TRBD2. J gave up 7 bases and V 4 bases, and 8 bases lay outside the gene matches. The length of the CDR3 is 16 residues. Germline V gene sequence: CDR1 ENHRY, CDR2 SYGVKD. The CDR3, as DNA: TGTGCCATCAGTGGATATAGCGGGGGGGCCTACGGGGAGCTGTTTTTT. Translation: CAISGYSGGAYGELFF.

The chain joins TRBV24-1 to TRBJ2-1; 11 bases fit TRBD2. With V trimmed by 0 bases and J by 10 bases, 4 bases remained unmatched. The germline V gene has CDR1 KGHDR and CDR2 SFDVKD. The CDR3 consists of 15 residues. For the CDR3, the DNA is TGTGCCACCAGTGATTTGGCTAGCGGGGGGACGGAGCAGTTCTTC. Its translation is CATSDLASGGTEQFF.

This clone was counted once. This rearrangement joins TRBV13 to TRBJ1-2; TRBD1 aligns across 9 bases. CDR1 is PRHDT and CDR2 is FYEKMQ in the germline V gene (reference sequence). V dropped 3 bases and J dropped 4; count of bases not matched to a gene: 3. The length of the CDR3 is 14 residues. The CDR3 region has the DNA TGTGCCAGCAGCTTCCGGGACAGGGCCTATGGCTACACCTTC. It codes for CASSFRDRAYGYTF. Full variable domain (missing parts from reference TRBV13 and TRBJ1-2): AAGVIQSPRHLIKEKRETATLKCYPIPRHDTVYWYQQGPGQDPQFLISFYEKMQSDKGSIPDRFSAQQFSDYHSELNMSSLELGDSALYFCASSFRDRAYGYTFGSGTRLTVV.

The rearrangement uses TRBV27 and TRBJ1-6, with D tentatively TRBD1 (5 bases). The CDR3 totals 14 residues. The V gene lost 4 bases and the J gene lost 7 bases, with 11 bases spanning the gap. Germline loops: CDR1 MNHEY, CDR2 SMNVEV (reference sequence). DNA for the CDR3: TGTGCCAGCAGTTCAGGGATGTGGAATTCACCCCTCCACTTT. This translates into CASSSGMWNSPLHF.

V is TRBV4-2 and J is TRBJ1-6; 7 nucleotides agree with TRBD1. Losses at the gene ends were 4 bases for V and 3 bases for J; bases not matched to a gene: 6. The CDR3 totals 16 residues. From germline, CDR1 is LGHNA and CDR2 YNFKEQ. CDR3 in DNA: TGTGCCAGCAGCCTTAACAGGGGAGGCTATAATTCACCCCTCCACTTT. Its protein is CASSLNRGGYNSPLHF.

V is TRBV9 and J is TRBJ2-3, with TRBD1 identical over 9 bases. Germline values: CDR1 SGDLS, CDR2 YYNGEE. V lost 3 bases to trimming and J lost 4 bases; unmatched junction nucleotides: 3. This CDR3 contains 14 residues. DNA for the CDR3: TGTGCCAGCAGCGCGGGACAGGGCCCAGATACGCAGTATTTT. Translated: CASSAGQGPDTQYF. The full variable domain, with the rest looked up from reference TRBV9 and TRBJ2-3, is DSGVTQTPKHLITATGQRVTLRCSPRSGDLSVYWYQQSLDQGLQFLIQYYNGEERAKGNILERFSAQQFPDLHSELNLSSLELGDSALYFCASSAGQGPDTQYFGPGTRLTVL.

This clone came up a few times. This chain connects TRBV5-1 to TRBJ1-2, with TRBD1 matching 7 bases. J was trimmed by 4 bases and V by 4 bases; bases with no gene match: 7. The V gene's germline CDR1 is SGHRS and CDR2 YFSETQ. The CDR3 spans 14 residues. CDR3: CASSPDRALYGYTF. Written as DNA, the CDR3 is TGCGCCAGCAGCCCCGACAGGGCGCTCTATGGCTACACCTTC.

The V and J genes are TRBV19 and TRBJ2-2; D perhaps matches TRBD2 (6 bases). The CDR3 loop spans 14 amino acids. V shed 6 bases and J shed 5 bases, with 13 bases lying between them. Per the germline V gene, CDR1 is LNHDA and CDR2 is SQIVND (reference sequence). The CDR3 protein is CASRRDSLTGELFF. The CDR3 nucleotides are TGTGCCAGTAGACGGGACTCGCTAACCGGGGAGCTGTTTTTT.

The chain's CDR3 is CASSLGPGEDTEAFF. CDR3 in DNA: TGTGCCAGCAGCTTAGGGCCGGGGGAAGACACTGAAGCTTTCTTT. V gene TRBV7-8 combines with J gene TRBJ1-1, with D maybe TRBD1 (5 bases). The ends were cut back, 1 base at V and 3 bases at J, with 12 bases in the middle. CDR3 length: 15 residues. The V gene's germline CDR1 is SGHVS and CDR2 FQNEAQ.

This sequence joins TRBV7-2 and TRBJ1-3; 8 bases agree with TRBD1. The junction had 5 bases not matched to a gene; V was cut back by 3 bases and J by 4 bases. The CDR3 is made up of 15 amino acids. The germline CDR1 and CDR2 sequences are SGHTA and FQGNSA. CDR3 region: CASSFGQGGGNTIYF. CDR3 nucleotides: TGTGCCAGCAGCTTCGGACAGGGTGGCGGAAACACCATATATTTT.

The J gene is TRBJ1-2, the V gene TRBV7-3, with a weak D call TRBD1 (6 bases). This CDR3 is 14 amino acids long. V was cut by 5 bases and J by 0 bases, with 10 bases left in between. CDR1 and CDR2 from the germline V gene are SGHTA and FQGTGA. CDR3: CASSLDSSNYGYTF. CDR3 sequence (DNA): TGTGCCAGCAGCCTGGACAGCTCTAACTATGGCTACACCTTC.

DNA of the CDR3: TGTGCCAGCAGTCGGACAGGGACCTACGAGCAGTACTTC. Amino acid sequence: CASSRTGTYEQYF. The chain uses TRBV12-3 or TRBV12-4 and TRBJ2-7, with 8 nucleotides matching TRBD1. Unmatched junction bases numbered 2, after V lost 5 bases and J lost 2 bases. The CDR3 runs to 13 residues.

The V gene is TRBV28, the J gene TRBJ1-4; D ambiguous. With 4 bases removed from V and 0 bases from J, the gap between germline ends came to 6 bases. Germline values: CDR1 MDHEN, CDR2 SYDVKM. The CDR3 is 14 residues long. The CDR3 sequence: CASSSVATNEKLFF. The CDR3 nucleotides read TGTGCCAGCAGTTCGGTTGCAACTAATGAAAAACTGTTTTTT.

The chain carries TRBV30 and TRBJ2-4; the match to TRBD1 covers 7 bases. The CDR3 runs 12 residues. J was trimmed by 7 bases and V by 7 bases; bases with no gene match: 7. The V gene's germline CDR1 is GTSNPN and CDR2 SVGIG (reference sequence). The CDR3 here is CAFSTGDNIQYF. The CDR3 bases are TGTGCCTTCTCTACAGGGGACAACATTCAGTACTTC.

The chain recombines TRBV30 with TRBJ1-6; D ambiguous. Trimming pared 5 bases from V and 0 bases from J, leaving 5 bases between. Germline CDR1 reads GTSNPN; CDR2 reads SVGIG (reference sequence). The length of the CDR3 is 13 residues. The DNA of the CDR3 is TGTGCCTGGCACAGCTCCTATAATTCACCCCTCCACTTT. The encoded protein is CAWHSSYNSPLHF.

The V and J genes are TRBV5-1 and TRBJ2-5, with a weak D call TRBD1 (6 bases). Deletions cut 5 bases from V and 2 bases from J, with 16 bases between. CDR3 length: 15 residues. Looked up from germline, CDR1 is SGHRS and CDR2 is YFSETQ. The CDR3 DNA reads as TGCGCCAGCAGTGAAAGGCTAGGGACACAAGAGACCCAGTACTTC. Residues: CASSERLGTQETQYF.

This clone was counted once. The chain employs TRBV5-6 and TRBJ1-3; 7 positions agree with TRBD1. Germline V gene sequence: CDR1 SGHDT, CDR2 YYEEEE. The CDR3 runs 15 residues. The trim removed 3 bases at V and 2 bases at J, leaving 5 bases unmatched. In nucleotides, the CDR3 is TGTGCCAGCAGCTCCGGGACAGCTACTGGAAACACCATATATTTT. Protein sequence: CASSSGTATGNTIYF.

The chain links TRBV28 to TRBJ1-5; 7 positions agree with TRBD1. The CDR3 consists of 15 residues. Germline V gene lookup returns CDR1 MDHEN and CDR2 SYDVKM. With V trimmed by 5 bases and J by 7 bases, 11 bases remained unmatched. CDR3 amino acids: CASSPVTGVGQPQHF. The CDR3 coding sequence is TGTGCCAGCAGTCCAGTAACAGGGGTGGGGCAGCCCCAGCATTTT.

This rearrangement joins TRBV5-6 to TRBJ2-7; D is perhaps TRBD1 (5 bases). With 6 bases removed from V and 5 bases from J, the gap between germline ends came to 18 bases. Germline V gene sequence: CDR1 SGHDT, CDR2 YYEEEE. CDR3 size: 14 residues. The CDR3 reads CASTEIRAPHEQYF. The CDR3 region has the DNA TGTGCCAGCACCGAGATCAGGGCTCCCCACGAGCAGTACTTC. The whole variable domain, filled in from reference TRBV5-6 and TRBJ2-7, reads DAGVTQSPTHLIKTRGQQVTLRCSPKSGHDTVSWYQQALGQGPQFIFQYYEEEERQRGNFPDRFSGHQFPNYSSELNVNALLLGDSALYLCASTEIRAPHEQYFGPGTRLTVT.

The CDR3 is CASSEARYTEAFF. The DNA for the CDR3 is TGTGCCAGCAGTGAAGCTCGGTACACTGAAGCTTTCTTT. The chain combines TRBV6-1 with TRBJ1-1; D is ambiguous. V gave up 0 bases and J gave up 3 bases, with 5 bases separating them. The CDR3 covers 13 residues. The germline gives CDR1 MNHNS, CDR2 SASEGT.

CDR3: CASSQGDLQQTQYF. Here the CDR3 DNA reads TGTGCCAGCAGCCAAGGGGACTTACAACAGACCCAGTACTTC. The gene calls are TRBV3-1 (or the pseudogene TRBV3-2) and TRBJ2-5; tentative D call: TRBD2 (6 bases). The CDR3 totals 14 residues. Trimming removed 1 base at V and 6 bases at J, with 12 bases between. Per germline, CDR1 LGHDT and CDR2 YNNKEL (reference sequence).

V gene TRBV5-1 combines with J gene TRBJ2-5, with D possibly being TRBD2 (6 bases). Germline CDR1 is SGHRS and CDR2 is YFSETQ. V lost 5 bases, J lost 1 base, and 9 bases lay in between. CDR3 length: 13 amino acids. CDR3 sequence reads: CASRLTSQETQYF. The CDR3 DNA sequence: TGCGCCAGCAGGTTGACTAGCCAAGAGACCCAGTACTTC. Drawing the rest from reference TRBV5-1 and TRBJ2-5, the complete variable domain is KAGVTQTPRYLIKTRGQQVTLSCSPISGHRSVSWYQQTPGQGLQFLFEYFSETQRNKGNFPGRFSGRQFSNSRSEMNVSTLELGDSALYLCASRLTSQETQYFGPGTRLLVL.

V usage is TRBV9 and J usage is TRBJ1-5; tentative D call: TRBD1 (6 bases). The V end was cut by 4 bases, the J end by 3 bases, with 11 bases between. The CDR3 runs 14 residues. Germline CDR1 is SGDLS and CDR2 is YYNGEE. CDR3 protein: CASSPQGFNQPQHF. In nucleotides, the CDR3 is TGTGCCAGCAGCCCTCAGGGGTTCAATCAGCCCCAGCATTTT.

This chain uses TRBV19 with TRBJ2-7; TRBD2 might be the D (5 bases). The CDR3 loop spans 14 amino acids. Germline V gene data show CDR1 as LNHDA and CDR2 as SQIVND (reference sequence). Trimming pared 6 bases from V and 2 bases from J, leaving 14 bases between. The DNA of the CDR3 is TGTGCCAGTAGCGCCGGGGAGCCCACCTACGAGCAGTACGTC. Its translation is CASSAGEPTYEQYV.

The rearrangement links TRBV2 to TRBJ2-7; 7 bases agree with TRBD1. The CDR3 sequence is 14 residues long. Trimming took 3 bases from V and 9 from J; bases not matched to a gene: 11. Germline loops: CDR1 SNHLY, CDR2 FYNNEI. The CDR3 bases are TGTGCCAGCAGTGAGCCTGGACAGGCCGTAGGGCAGTACGTC. It is translated as CASSEPGQAVGQYV.